Sequencing of this TCR beta chain was carried out in a study of molecular identifiers for immune sequencing clone quantification. The authors sorted naive CD8 T cells as CD8+CD4-CCR7+CD45RA+. Ten or more counts support this clonotype. From the PCR reads, TCRdb called clonotypes with MiXCR, one entry per CDR3 protein. The sample carries 10,000 or so distinct CDR3 sequences, over 20% recorded once. The V gene end was trimmed by 3 bases and the J gene end by 4 bases; junction bases not matched to a gene: 5. This CDR3 comprises 15 residues. Germline lookup yields CDR1 MNHEY and CDR2 SMNVEV (reference sequence).

This sequence joins TRBV27 and TRBJ2-3; 9 positions match TRBD2. The sample comprised naive CD8+ T cells from blood, with Jurkat cell RNA spiked in. Subset in this sample: FACS-sorted CD8+CD4-CCR7+CD45RA+ naive T cells. This TCR was sampled from a human donor in good health. Some libraries in this study had Jurkat cell RNA spiked in. CDR3: CASSFLAGEADTQYF. DNA for the CDR3: TGTGCCAGCAGTTTCTTAGCGGGAGAGGCAGATACGCAGTATTTT.